Listed here are 25 T cell receptor beta chains from one sample, sequenced in a study of control samples from healthy donors and cancer patients (dated by TCRdb to about 2020). The library came from the immunoSEQ multiplex PCR assay. TCRdb carries this immuneACCESS record with in-frame sequences only. Its versions omit some clonotypes, under half of them owing to an unresolved V gene in the studies checked, with the rest unexplained. This sample has fewer than 85,000 clones in its table, and approximately 94% of those were observed once. More than 2.5% of the sample comes from the top ten. Sequenced input: blood. Every receptor here comes from a woman between 25 and 40 years old in good health.

CDR3 residues: CASRSKGWTEAFF. The CDR3 nucleotides read TGTGCCAGCAGATCAAAGGGGTGGACTGAAGCTTTCTTT. The chain is built from TRBV27 and TRBJ1-1; D possibly corresponds to TRBD1 (5 bases). The CDR3 contains 13 residues. V lost 6 bases and J 5 bases, leaving 13 bases between the germline ends. Germline CDR1 reads MNHEY; CDR2 reads SMNVEV (reference sequence).

The chain is built from TRBV7-2 and TRBJ1-5; D gene unclear. The CDR3 totals 14 residues. CDR1 and CDR2 (germline): SGHTA, FQGNSA. Trimming removed 5 bases from V and 4 bases from J, with 12 bases in between. CDR3 sequence: CASSPPTANQPQHF. CDR3 in DNA: TGTGCCAGCAGCCCGCCCACCGCAAATCAGCCCCAGCATTTT.

The genes are TRBV6-5 and TRBJ1-5; D unresolved. Germline values: CDR1 MNHEY, CDR2 SVGAGI. Trimming removed 6 bases at V and 2 bases at J, with 8 bases between. The CDR3 is made up of 13 amino acids. The CDR3 sequence: CASRAAGNQPQHF. The CDR3 region has the DNA TGTGCCAGCAGGGCAGCAGGCAATCAGCCCCAGCATTTT.

The gene calls are TRBV27 and TRBJ2-3; D is perhaps TRBD2 (5 bases). Trimming removed 6 bases from V and 4 bases from J, with 14 bases in between. This CDR3 has 14 residues. Germline lookup yields CDR1 MNHEY and CDR2 SMNVEV (reference sequence). CDR3 DNA sequence: TGTGCCAGCAGGACAATGGGAGCCTCAGATACGCAGTATTTT. Protein: CASRTMGASDTQYF.

V is TRBV11-3 and J is TRBJ1-1; D possibly corresponds to TRBD1 (5 bases). This CDR3 is built from 12 residues. Trimming stripped 2 bases from V and 8 bases from J, with 9 bases between. Germline CDR1 reads SGHNT; CDR2 reads YENEEA. The CDR3 region is CASSLSRDEAFF. CDR3 bases: TGTGCCAGCAGCTTATCCCGGGACGAAGCTTTCTTT.

The rearrangement uses TRBV6-6 and TRBJ2-7; a weak D match, TRBD2 (5 bases). Trimming removed 2 bases from V and 0 bases from J, with 14 bases in between. Germline assignment: CDR1 MNHNY and CDR2 SVGAGI (reference sequence). The length of the CDR3 is 16 residues. Here the CDR3 DNA reads TGTGCCAGCAGTTACGGGGAGCCGGGTAGCTCCTACGAGCAGTACTTC. Translation: CASSYGEPGSSYEQYF.

The V gene is TRBV7-6, the J gene TRBJ2-3; 7 nucleotides align to TRBD1. The CDR3 extends over 16 amino acids. The germline V gene encodes CDR1 SGHVS and CDR2 FNYEAQ. Trimming removed 5 bases from V and 2 bases from J; junction bases left unmatched: 10. The CDR3: CASSPRQGENTDTQYF. CDR3 nucleotide sequence: TGTGCCAGCAGCCCCAGACAGGGAGAGAACACAGATACGCAGTATTTT.

The CDR3 DNA reads as TGTGCCAGCAGCCTCAGGGGGGTCAACACTGAAGCTTTCTTT. Its translation is CASSLRGVNTEAFF. The chain combines TRBV5-4 with TRBJ1-1; 7 bases match TRBD1. The CDR3 is 14 residues long. V dropped 4 bases and J dropped 2; count of bases not matched to a gene: 5. From germline, CDR1 is SGHNT and CDR2 YYREEE (reference sequence).

The chain carries TRBV19 and TRBJ1-5, with D unresolved. The CDR3 covers 12 residues. The germline V gene has CDR1 LNHDA and CDR2 SQIVND (reference sequence). Trimming pared 3 bases from V and 4 bases from J, leaving 4 bases between. CDR3 protein: CASSIFNQPQHF. In DNA, the CDR3 is TGTGCCAGTAGTATTTTTAATCAGCCCCAGCATTTT.

The chain joins TRBV6-4 to TRBJ1-2, with 9 bases that match TRBD1. Germline V gene sequence: CDR1 MRHNA, CDR2 SNTAGT. J was trimmed by 3 bases and V by 3 bases; bases with no gene match: 5. The length of the CDR3 is 15 residues. Here the CDR3 DNA reads TGTGCCAGCAGTGAAACAGGGGGCGCTCACTATGGCTACACCTTC. It translates to CASSETGGAHYGYTF.

J is TRBJ2-2 and V is TRBV10-3; 9 bases map to TRBD2. The V gene's germline CDR1 is ENHRY and CDR2 SYGVKD. The CDR3 consists of 13 residues. The V gene end was trimmed by 10 bases and the J gene end by 6 bases; junction bases not matched to a gene: 6. DNA of the CDR3: TGTGCCACCCGCGGGGGGGAATCCGGGGAGCTGTTTTTT. Translated: CATRGGESGELFF.

About this clone: The junction differs from germline at one of its ends, possibly a read error. J is TRBJ1-5 and V is TRBV3-1 (or the pseudogene TRBV3-2), with D unclear. This CDR3 comprises 13 residues. The germline V gene has CDR1 LGHDT and CDR2 YNNKEL (reference sequence). Here the CDR3 reads CASSQTANQSQHF. CDR3 nucleotide sequence: TGTGCCAGCAGCCAGACCGCCAATCAGTCCCAGCATTTT.

The chain couples TRBV15 to TRBJ1-1; D unresolved. The CDR3 is 12 amino acids. V lost 5 bases, J lost 0 bases, and 4 bases lay in between. Germline CDR1 is LNHNV and CDR2 is YYDKDF (reference sequence). CDR3 nucleotide sequence: TGTGCCACCAGCGTGGTGAACACTGAAGCTTTCTTT. It is translated as CATSVVNTEAFF.

The chain joins TRBV25-1 to TRBJ1-4; 11 bases are shared with TRBD1. Looked up from germline, CDR1 is MGHDK and CDR2 is SYGVNS. The CDR3 extends over 14 amino acids. V was pared by 9 bases and J by 8 bases, with 8 bases of the junction left unmatched. As DNA, the CDR3 is TGTGCCAGTAGCTACGGGACAGGGGGGGAAAAACTGTTTTTT. The encoded protein is CASSYGTGGEKLFF.

CDR3 in amino acids: CASSQGAYNQPQHF. Here the CDR3 DNA reads TGTGCCAGTAGCCAGGGGGCATATAATCAGCCCCAGCATTTT. The V gene is TRBV19, the J gene TRBJ1-5; 8 bases map to TRBD1. Germline CDR1 and CDR2: LNHDA and SQIVND (reference sequence). V dropped 6 bases and J dropped 4; count of bases not matched to a gene: 5. The CDR3 runs 14 residues.

The chain has TRBV13 and TRBJ1-2; maybe TRBD1 (6 bases). The CDR3 length is 13 residues. CDR1 is PRHDT and CDR2 is FYEKMQ in the germline V gene (reference sequence). V was cut by 6 bases and J by 8 bases, with 16 bases left in between. CDR3 DNA sequence: TGTGCCAGCAGTTCCAACAGGGCTCAGGGCTACACCTTC. This sequence encodes CASSSNRAQGYTF.

The chain carries TRBV4-1 and TRBJ2-7, with a tentative D call TRBD1 (5 bases). Trimming cost V 1 base and J 5 bases, with 9 bases left between them. The CDR3 is 13 amino acids. The V gene's germline CDR1 is MGHRA and CDR2 YSYEKL. CDR3 loop: CASSQVGRDEQYV. In nucleotides, the CDR3 is TGCGCCAGCAGCCAAGTGGGCAGGGACGAGCAGTACGTC.

The chain uses TRBV7-2 and TRBJ1-1; D uncertain. Germline CDR1 SGHTA, CDR2 FQGNSA. The V and J ends lost 5 bases and 3 bases respectively, with 10 bases between them. The CDR3 totals 13 residues. Here the CDR3 reads CASSPWVDTEAFF. DNA for the CDR3: TGTGCCAGCAGCCCTTGGGTCGACACTGAAGCTTTCTTT. Variable domain in full (rest from reference TRBV7-2 and TRBJ1-1): GAGVSQSPSNKVTEKGKDVELRCDPISGHTALYWYRQSLGQGLEFLIYFQGNSAPDKSGLPSDRFSAERTGGSVSTLTIQRTQQEDSAVYLCASSPWVDTEAFFGQGTRLTVV.

The V call is TRBV14, the J call TRBJ1-2; 9 bases match TRBD1. This CDR3 contains 14 residues. Germline lookup yields CDR1 SGHDN and CDR2 FVKESK. V trimming: 5 bases; J trimming: 8 bases; junction bases outside the gene matches: 9. CDR3 sequence reads: CASSFRDRAHGYTF. As DNA, the CDR3 is TGTGCCAGCAGCTTCCGGGACAGGGCACACGGCTACACCTTC.

This sequence joins TRBV28 and TRBJ1-2, with 7 bases identical to TRBD1. After removal of 4 bases from V and 2 bases from J, the junction contained 7 bases not matched to a gene. This CDR3 comprises 15 residues. The germline gives CDR1 MDHEN, CDR2 SYDVKM. Here the CDR3 reads CASSSPQGLNYGYTF. CDR3 DNA sequence: TGTGCCAGCAGTTCACCACAGGGGCTCAACTATGGCTACACCTTC.

The chain links TRBV5-1 to TRBJ2-1; D is possibly TRBD2 (6 bases). CDR3 length equals 15 residues. The V gene's germline CDR1 is SGHRS and CDR2 YFSETQ. V was trimmed by 0 bases and J by 2 bases, leaving 9 bases between them. CDR3 in amino acids: CASSLEPGAYNEQFF. DNA of the CDR3: TGCGCCAGCAGCTTGGAGCCGGGAGCCTACAATGAGCAGTTCTTC.

The chain links TRBV4-1 to TRBJ1-4; a possible D gene is TRBD1 (6 bases). V lost 3 bases and J 8 bases, leaving 16 bases between the germline ends. This CDR3 is 15 amino acids long. Per the germline V gene, CDR1 is MGHRA and CDR2 is YSYEKL. In nucleotides, the CDR3 is TGCGCCAGCAGCCAGCCCGGGACAAAGAGCGAAAAACTGTTTTTT. This codes for CASSQPGTKSEKLFF.

V and J are TRBV5-3 and TRBJ1-1, with 10 bases lining up with TRBD1. TRBV5-3 has ORF status, its function being uncertain. The trim removed 5 bases at V and 0 bases at J, leaving 10 bases unmatched. This CDR3 contains 17 residues. This CDR3 reads CARSSTGTGVMNTEAFF. CDR3 nucleotides: TGTGCCAGAAGTTCTACCGGGACAGGGGTCATGAACACTGAAGCTTTCTTT.

This chain links TRBV7-9 with TRBJ1-1; no clear D gene. V gave up 4 bases and J gave up 1 base, with 25 bases separating them. The germline gives CDR1 SEHNR, CDR2 FQNEAQ (reference sequence). The CDR3 totals 19 residues. CDR3 in DNA: TGTGCCAGCAGCTCTCCAACCGGTCGGGCAGCTCCCGCGAACACTGAAGCTTTCTTT. Its translation: CASSSPTGRAAPANTEAFF.

This clone was picked up a small number of times. The chain joins TRBV6-5 to TRBJ1-5, with D possibly matching TRBD1 (5 bases). V dropped 2 bases and J dropped 5 bases, with 10 bases sitting between them. Germline values: CDR1 MNHEY, CDR2 SVGAGI. The CDR3 sequence is 14 residues long. CDR3 amino acids: CASSYRPGHQPQHF. The CDR3, as DNA: TGTGCCAGCAGTTACAGGCCAGGGCATCAGCCCCAGCATTTT.